A selection of T cell receptor beta chains follows, all from one sample in a study of shared clonotypes between healthy human individuals. The method was immunoSEQ multiplex PCR; TCRdb's version includes in-frame clones alone and lacks a portion of them. The table lists about 2.2 million clones, about 94% of them singletons. The sample was naive CD8+ T cells from PBMCs. Receptors originate from a young man in good health. Some clones in this sample may be carry-over from other donors' samples. Both conserved end residues are part of each CDR3. The D gene is left open where the match is weak. Size tells how often a clone was seen (once, few, many) or the class of an expanded clone, and some rows leave it out.

J gene: TRBJ2-5
D gene: TRBD1
V gene: TRBV11-1
clone size: -
CDR3 protein: CASSSPGQRQETQYF
CDR3 DNA: TGTGCCAGCAGCTCACCGGGACAGAGACAAGAGACCCAGTACTTC

J gene: TRBJ1-5
D gene: -
V gene: TRBV6-1
clone size: -
CDR3 protein: CASKEREVNQPQHF
CDR3 DNA: TGTGCCAGCAAAGAAAGGGAAGTCAATCAGCCCCAGCATTTT

J gene: TRBJ2-7
D gene: -
V gene: TRBV27
clone size: -
CDR3 protein: CASRRGYEQYF
CDR3 DNA: TGTGCCAGCAGAAGAGGGTACGAGCAGTACTTC

J gene: TRBJ2-1
D gene: -
V gene: TRBV6-5
clone size: -
CDR3 protein: CASSYGLASAVEQFF
CDR3 DNA: TGTGCCAGCAGTTACGGCCTAGCCTCTGCAGTTGAGCAGTTCTTC

J gene: TRBJ2-3
D gene: -
V gene: TRBV13
clone size: once
CDR3 protein: CASLNADADTDTQYF
CDR3 DNA: TGTGCCAGCCTGAACGCTGACGCCGACACAGATACGCAGTATTTT

J gene: TRBJ1-2
D gene: -
V gene: TRBV7-9
clone size: -
CDR3 protein: CASGTGNSYGYTF
CDR3 DNA: TGTGCCAGCGGAACGGGGAATAGCTATGGCTACACCTTC

J gene: TRBJ2-7
D gene: -
V gene: TRBV27
clone size: -
CDR3 protein: CASSLTGPREQYF
CDR3 DNA: TGTGCCAGCAGTTTAACCGGACCTAGGGAGCAGTACTTC

J gene: TRBJ1-1
D gene: -
V gene: TRBV7-9
clone size: -
CDR3 protein: CASSLAPATNTEAFF
CDR3 DNA: TGTGCCAGCAGCTTAGCGCCAGCTACGAACACTGAAGCTTTCTTT

J gene: TRBJ2-1
D gene: -
V gene: TRBV4-1
clone size: -
CDR3 protein: CASSQLTSIPNEQFF
CDR3 DNA: TGCGCCAGCAGCCAATTAACGTCGATCCCCAATGAGCAGTTCTTC

J gene: TRBJ2-5
D gene: TRBD2
V gene: TRBV28
clone size: -
CDR3 protein: CASSFRGGPKTQYF
CDR3 DNA: TGTGCCAGCAGCTTCCGGGGGGGGCCAAAGACCCAGTACTTC

J gene: TRBJ1-3
D gene: -
V gene: TRBV30
clone size: -
CDR3 protein: CAWSWGNSGNTIYF
CDR3 DNA: TGTGCCTGGAGTTGGGGAAACTCTGGAAACACCATATATTTT

J gene: TRBJ2-7
D gene: TRBD2
V gene: TRBV27
clone size: -
CDR3 protein: CASSLSGGRAYEQYF
CDR3 DNA: TGTGCCAGCAGTTTATCCGGGGGGAGGGCCTACGAGCAGTACTTC

J gene: TRBJ2-7
D gene: TRBD1
V gene: TRBV5-6
clone size: -
CDR3 protein: CASSYDGTGGYEQYF
CDR3 DNA: TGTGCCAGCAGCTACGACGGGACAGGGGGCTACGAGCAGTACTTC

J gene: TRBJ2-1
D gene: -
V gene: TRBV10-3
clone size: -
CDR3 protein: CAISEGGRESDEQFF
CDR3 DNA: TGTGCCATCAGTGAGGGGGGGCGGGAGTCCGATGAGCAGTTCTTC

J gene: TRBJ2-5
D gene: -
V gene: TRBV18
clone size: -
CDR3 protein: CASGTAQETQYF
CDR3 DNA: TGTGCCAGCGGGACGGCACAAGAGACCCAGTACTTC

J gene: TRBJ2-5
D gene: -
V gene: TRBV7-9
clone size: -
CDR3 protein: CASSLATGTQYF
CDR3 DNA: TGTGCCAGCAGCTTAGCAACCGGGACCCAGTACTTC

J gene: TRBJ2-1
D gene: TRBD2
V gene: TRBV13
clone size: -
CDR3 protein: CASSRRTSVNEQFF
CDR3 DNA: TGTGCCAGCAGCAGGCGGACTAGCGTCAATGAGCAGTTCTTC

J gene: TRBJ2-7
D gene: -
V gene: TRBV14
clone size: -
CDR3 protein: CASSQATIEQYF
CDR3 DNA: TGTGCCAGCAGCCAAGCTACTATTGAGCAGTACTTC

J gene: TRBJ2-1
D gene: -
V gene: TRBV18
clone size: -
CDR3 protein: CASSPLSGQTHNEQFF
CDR3 DNA: TGTGCCAGCTCACCACTTTCCGGACAGACCCACAATGAGCAGTTCTTC

J gene: TRBJ2-7
D gene: TRBD1
V gene: TRBV4-3
clone size: -
CDR3 protein: CASSQEWGTGGIYEQYF
CDR3 DNA: TGCGCCAGCAGCCAAGAGTGGGGGACAGGGGGCATCTACGAGCAGTACTTC

J gene: TRBJ1-5
D gene: -
V gene: TRBV11-2
clone size: -
CDR3 protein: CASSESLSVNQPQHF
CDR3 DNA: TGTGCCAGCAGTGAGAGTCTTTCGGTCAATCAGCCCCAGCATTTT

J gene: TRBJ2-3
D gene: -
V gene: TRBV27
clone size: -
CDR3 protein: CASSSIPTDTQYF
CDR3 DNA: TGTGCCAGCAGCAGTATTCCCACAGATACGCAGTATTTT

J gene: TRBJ2-7
D gene: -
V gene: TRBV15
clone size: -
CDR3 protein: CATSRDHSATYEQYF
CDR3 DNA: TGTGCCACCAGCAGAGATCACAGCGCGACCTACGAGCAGTACTTC

J gene: TRBJ2-1
D gene: TRBD2
V gene: TRBV29-1
clone size: -
CDR3 protein: CSVEGTSRKGEQFF
CDR3 DNA: TGCAGCGTTGAGGGGACTAGCCGGAAAGGTGAGCAGTTCTTC

J gene: TRBJ2-7
D gene: -
V gene: TRBV28
clone size: -
CDR3 protein: CAILSRSSYEQYF
CDR3 DNA: TGTGCCATCTTGTCAAGGAGCTCCTACGAGCAGTACTTC

J gene: TRBJ2-7
D gene: TRBD1
V gene: TRBV27
clone size: few
CDR3 protein: CASSSPRQGYEQYF
CDR3 DNA: TGTGCCAGCAGTTCGCCGCGACAGGGGTACGAGCAGTACTTC

J gene: TRBJ2-1
D gene: -
V gene: TRBV4-2
clone size: -
CDR3 protein: CASSLVGSGEQFF
CDR3 DNA: TGTGCCAGCAGCCTAGTAGGGTCGGGTGAGCAGTTCTTC

J gene: TRBJ1-1
D gene: -
V gene: TRBV9
clone size: -
CDR3 protein: CASSVEGMGTEAFF
CDR3 DNA: TGTGCCAGCAGCGTAGAGGGGATGGGCACTGAAGCTTTCTTT

J gene: TRBJ1-1
D gene: -
V gene: TRBV11-2
clone size: -
CDR3 protein: CASSFGVGGGTEAFF
CDR3 DNA: TGTGCCAGCAGCTTTGGGGTAGGGGGTGGCACTGAAGCTTTCTTT

J gene: TRBJ1-1
D gene: -
V gene: TRBV7-8
clone size: many
CDR3 protein: CASSLAHGREREAFF
CDR3 DNA: TGTGCCAGCAGCTTAGCCCATGGGCGGGAGCGAGAAGCTTTCTTT

J gene: TRBJ2-5
D gene: TRBD2
V gene: TRBV4-3
clone size: -
CDR3 protein: CASSQGLAGVETQYF
CDR3 DNA: TGCGCCAGCAGCCAAGGACTAGCGGGAGTAGAGACCCAGTACTTC

J gene: TRBJ2-5
D gene: -
V gene: TRBV27
clone size: -
CDR3 protein: CASSRTRGRETQYF
CDR3 DNA: TGTGCCAGCAGTCGCACCCGGGGGAGAGAGACCCAGTACTTC

J gene: TRBJ2-3
D gene: TRBD2
V gene: TRBV5-4
clone size: -
CDR3 protein: CASSLSSGSDTQYF
CDR3 DNA: TGTGCCAGCAGCTTGTCTAGCGGATCAGATACGCAGTATTTT

J gene: TRBJ2-3
D gene: -
V gene: TRBV5-1
clone size: -
CDR3 protein: CVSSLRPSGTSTDTQYF
CDR3 DNA: TGCGTCAGCAGCTTGAGACCCAGCGGAACTAGCACAGATACGCAGTATTTT

J gene: TRBJ1-3
D gene: TRBD1
V gene: TRBV7-8
clone size: -
CDR3 protein: CASSLNRGPGNTIYF
CDR3 DNA: TGTGCCAGCAGCTTGAACAGGGGGCCTGGAAACACCATATATTTT

J gene: TRBJ2-7
D gene: TRBD2
V gene: TRBV9
clone size: -
CDR3 protein: CASSVGLAGGAYEQYF
CDR3 DNA: TGTGCCAGCAGCGTAGGTCTAGCGGGAGGGGCCTACGAGCAGTACTTC

J gene: TRBJ2-7
D gene: -
V gene: TRBV11-3
clone size: -
CDR3 protein: CASSLGPREQYF
CDR3 DNA: TGTGCCAGCAGCTTAGGGCCGAGAGAGCAGTACTTC

J gene: TRBJ2-1
D gene: TRBD2
V gene: TRBV9
clone size: -
CDR3 protein: CASSGAGSSYNEQFF
CDR3 DNA: TGTGCCAGCAGCGGAGCGGGAAGCTCCTACAATGAGCAGTTCTTC

J gene: TRBJ1-1
D gene: TRBD1
V gene: TRBV6-1
clone size: once
CDR3 protein: CASRPGQEGAEAFF
CDR3 DNA: TGTGCCAGCAGACCCGGACAGGAAGGCGCCGAAGCTTTCTTT

J gene: TRBJ2-2
D gene: TRBD1
V gene: TRBV10-3
clone size: -
CDR3 protein: CAISGRDRGSTGELFF
CDR3 DNA: TGTGCCATCAGCGGCCGGGACAGGGGTTCCACCGGGGAGCTGTTTTTT

J gene: TRBJ1-1
D gene: -
V gene: TRBV6-5
clone size: -
CDR3 protein: CASRSSEGTEAFF
CDR3 DNA: TGTGCCAGCAGGAGTAGCGAGGGAACTGAAGCTTTCTTT